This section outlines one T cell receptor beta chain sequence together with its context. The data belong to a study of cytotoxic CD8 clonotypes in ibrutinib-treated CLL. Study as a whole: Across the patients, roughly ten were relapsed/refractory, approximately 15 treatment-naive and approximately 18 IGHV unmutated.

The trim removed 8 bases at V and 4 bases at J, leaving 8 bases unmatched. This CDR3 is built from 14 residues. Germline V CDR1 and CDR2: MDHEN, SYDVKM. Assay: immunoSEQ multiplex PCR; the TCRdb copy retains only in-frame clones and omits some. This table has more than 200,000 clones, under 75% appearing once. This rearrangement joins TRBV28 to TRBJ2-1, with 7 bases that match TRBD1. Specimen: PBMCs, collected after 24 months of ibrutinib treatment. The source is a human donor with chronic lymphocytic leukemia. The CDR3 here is CASPPPGQYNEQFF. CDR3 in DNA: TGTGCCAGCCCTCCCCCGGGACAGTACAATGAGCAGTTCTTC. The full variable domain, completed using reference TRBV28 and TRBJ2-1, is DVKVTQSSRYLVKRTGEKVFLECVQDMDHENMFWYRQDPGLGLRLIYFSYDVKMKEKGDIPEGYSVSREKKERFSLILESASTNQTSMYLCASPPPGQYNEQFFGPGTRLTVL.